This is a list of T cell receptor beta chains from one sample in a study of T cell responses to AZD1222 COVID-19 vaccine. Assay used: immunoSEQ multiplex PCR; TCRdb lists only in-frame clones, some missing. The sample shows approximately 180,000 clones, 90% to 95% of them seen only once. The material sequenced was peripheral blood, taken on day 0 of AZD1222 vaccination. The source of these receptors is an adult in good health. Both conserved end residues are part of each CDR3. A D gene is named only where the DNA matches it firmly. A row's size may be missing; if present it is once, few, many or a size class.

abundance | j_gene | v_gene | d_gene | CDR3nt | CDR3aa
- | TRBJ2-1 | TRBV6-1 | - | TGTGCCAGCAGTGAACCCAGGGTTAATGGCAATGAGCAGTTCTTC | CASSEPRVNGNEQFF
few | TRBJ2-7 | TRBV3-1/TRBV3-2 | - | TGTGCCAGCAGCCAAGGAGACTACGAGCAGTACTTC | CASSQGDYEQYF
- | TRBJ1-2 | TRBV19 | TRBD1 | TGTGCCAGTAGTAGCGGACAGGCTAACTATGGCTACACCTTC | CASSSGQANYGYTF
- | TRBJ1-1 | TRBV12-3/TRBV12-4 | - | TGTGCCAGCACCCTTGGGGGGGCTGAAGCTTTCTTT | CASTLGGAEAFF
- | TRBJ2-1 | TRBV6-6 | TRBD2 | TGTGCCAGCAGTCAACTAGCGGGAGCGGGTAATGAGCAGTTCTTC | CASSQLAGAGNEQFF
- | TRBJ2-7 | TRBV5-1 | TRBD1 | TGCGCCAGCAGCGATACGGACAGGGTAGGCGAGCAGTACTTC | CASSDTDRVGEQYF
- | TRBJ2-3 | TRBV2 | - | TGTGCCAGCAGTGAAACCGGAGATACAGATACGCAGTATTTT | CASSETGDTDTQYF
- | TRBJ1-1 | TRBV12-3/TRBV12-4 | - | TGTGCCAGCAGGCGGACTGGGTCCGCTGAAGCTTTCTTT | CASRRTGSAEAFF
- | TRBJ2-5 | TRBV20-1 | TRBD1 | TGCAGTGCTAGTGCGGGGACAGGGTGGTCCCAAGAGACCCAGTACTTC | CSASAGTGWSQETQYF
- | TRBJ1-2 | TRBV15 | TRBD1 | TGTGCCACCAGCAGAGCTACGGACAGGGTCGGCTACACCTTC | CATSRATDRVGYTF
- | TRBJ1-2 | TRBV19 | - | TGTGCCAGTCATCTAGGGGGAGCTAACTATGGCTACACCTTC | CASHLGGANYGYTF
- | TRBJ1-2 | TRBV12-3/TRBV12-4 | - | TGTGCCAGCACTTTGACCAATAACTATGGCTACACCTTC | CASTLTNNYGYTF
- | TRBJ2-2 | TRBV24-1 | TRBD1 | TGTGCCACCAGTGATTTTCCCGGGACAGGGGCCTCGAACACCGGGGAGCTGTTTTTT | CATSDFPGTGASNTGELFF
- | TRBJ1-5 | TRBV10-2 | - | TGCGCCAGCAGCGCGAATAGCAATCAGCCCCAGCATTTT | CASSANSNQPQHF
- | TRBJ2-5 | TRBV18 | - | TGTGCCAGCTCACCACCGGGAGGTGCCAGGGAAATCCAAGAGACCCAGTACTTC | CASSPPGGAREIQETQYF
- | TRBJ1-1 | TRBV7-8 | - | TGTGCCAGCAGCTTAGCGCGGGGTATAATGCCTGAAGCTTTCTTT | CASSLARGIMPEAFF
few | TRBJ1-1 | TRBV19 | - | TGTGCCAGTAGTCGGGCCAGTGAATACACTGAAGCTTTCTTT | CASSRASEYTEAFF
- | TRBJ2-1 | TRBV6-5 | - | TGTGCCAGCAGTTACTCGAGGGAATCGTACAATGAGCAGTTCTTC | CASSYSRESYNEQFF
few | TRBJ2-7 | TRBV29-1 | - | TGCAGCGTCGTAAAGCGGAGTCCCTACGAGCAGTACTTC | CSVVKRSPYEQYF
- | TRBJ1-1 | TRBV20-1 | - | TGCAGTGCTAGACACCCCAGGGAAGCTTTCTTT | CSARHPREAFF
- | TRBJ1-3 | TRBV18 | TRBD1 | TGTGCCAGCTCAGGGACAGCTGGAAACACCATATATTTT | CASSGTAGNTIYF
- | TRBJ1-1 | TRBV2 | - | TGTGCCAGCAGTGCAGGGGAGAACACTGAAGCTTTCTTT | CASSAGENTEAFF
- | TRBJ1-2 | TRBV19 | - | TGTGCCAGTAGTGCGGCCGGTGGCTACACCTTC | CASSAAGGYTF
- | TRBJ2-6 | TRBV2 | - | TGTGCCAGCAGTGAAAGCACTCGGGGGGCCAACGTCCTGACTTTC | CASSESTRGANVLTF
- | TRBJ2-5 | TRBV9 | TRBD2 | TGTGCCAGCAGCGTAGGGCTAGCGGGCACCAGCCAAGAGACCCAGTACTTC | CASSVGLAGTSQETQYF
- | TRBJ2-7 | TRBV27 | TRBD2 | TGTGCCAGCAGTTTGGCGGGAGAGCGGCACGAGCAGTACTTC | CASSLAGERHEQYF
once | TRBJ2-7 | TRBV2 | TRBD2 | TGTGCCAGCAAAGGACTAGTCTCCTACGAGCAGTACTTC | CASKGLVSYEQYF
- | TRBJ1-4 | TRBV3-1/TRBV3-2 | - | TGTGCCACAGGACAGATGGCGGGGGATGAAAAACTGTTTTTT | CATGQMAGDEKLFF
- | TRBJ2-7 | TRBV27 | - | TGTGCCAGCAGTTTATTCCCACAAGACATCGACGAACGCTACGAGCAGTACTTC | CASSLFPQDIDERYEQYF
- | TRBJ1-6 | TRBV2 | TRBD1 | TGTGCCAGCAGTGGCGACAGGGGGCAAGGATACAATAATAATTCACCCCTCCACTTT | CASSGDRGQGYNNNSPLHF
- | TRBJ2-6 | TRBV5-1 | - | TGCGCCAGCGGAATATTGAGGGGCACCGGGGCCAACGTCCTGACTTTC | CASGILRGTGANVLTF
- | TRBJ1-1 | TRBV18 | - | TGTGCCAGCTCACCAGGAGACACTGAAGCTTTCTTT | CASSPGDTEAFF
- | TRBJ2-3 | TRBV5-1 | TRBD2 | TGCGCCAGCAGCTCTTACCCTAGCGGGAGTACAGATACGCAGTATTTT | CASSSYPSGSTDTQYF
once | TRBJ1-2 | TRBV27 | - | TGTGCCAGCAGTGGACAGTTGTCGGCGGCGTACACCTTC | CASSGQLSAAYTF
- | TRBJ2-1 | TRBV3-1/TRBV3-2 | - | TGTGCCAGCAGCCAAGGACTGGGGGGCTCCTACAATGAGCAGTTCTTC | CASSQGLGGSYNEQFF
- | TRBJ2-2 | TRBV7-9 | - | TGTGCCAGCAGCTTAGGCGGGATATTCCGGGACAGGAACACCGGGGAGCTGTTTTTT | CASSLGGIFRDRNTGELFF
- | TRBJ2-2 | TRBV6-4 | - | TGTGCCAGCAGTGACCAGATGACCGGGGAGCTGTTTTTT | CASSDQMTGELFF
- | TRBJ2-7 | TRBV6-1 | TRBD1 | TGTGCCAGCAGTGAGAGACAGGGTTCGTACGAGCAGTACTTC | CASSERQGSYEQYF
- | TRBJ2-2 | TRBV7-8 | - | TGTGCCAGCAGCTTAGTAAGGGTATGGGGCGCCACCGGGGAGCTGTTTTTT | CASSLVRVWGATGELFF
- | TRBJ2-7 | TRBV4-2 | TRBD2 | TGTGCCAGCAGCCAAGAGGCTAGCGGGCTGACCTACGAGCAGTACTTC | CASSQEASGLTYEQYF
- | TRBJ2-7 | TRBV6-1 | TRBD2 | TGTGCCAGCAGTGAAAACACTAGCGGGAGCTACGAGCAGTACTTC | CASSENTSGSYEQYF
- | TRBJ1-6 | TRBV11-2 | - | TGTGCCAGCAGCTCGGTCGGGTCCTATAATTCACCCCTCCACTTT | CASSSVGSYNSPLHF
- | TRBJ2-7 | TRBV6-1 | - | TGTGCCAGCAGTGAAGGACAGCCGTCCTACGAGCAGTACTTC | CASSEGQPSYEQYF
- | TRBJ1-1 | TRBV28 | - | TGTGCCAGCAGTTTGGACGGTCGAAGTGAAGCTTTCTTT | CASSLDGRSEAFF
- | TRBJ2-1 | TRBV4-1 | TRBD1 | TGCGCCAGCAGCCAAGCCGAAGGGACAGGACCCTACAATGAGCAGTTCTTC | CASSQAEGTGPYNEQFF
- | TRBJ2-1 | TRBV6-1 | TRBD2 | TGTGCCAGCAGTGAAGAGGCTAGCGGGAGCAATGAGCAGTTCTTC | CASSEEASGSNEQFF
- | TRBJ2-1 | TRBV2 | - | TGTGCCAGCAGTGGGTCCGGTTCGGTCTACAATGAGCAGTTCTTC | CASSGSGSVYNEQFF
few | TRBJ1-5 | TRBV19 | - | TGTGCCAGTAGTATATGGGCTCAGGCAAGTGATCAGCCCCAGCATTTT | CASSIWAQASDQPQHF
- | TRBJ1-6 | TRBV18 | TRBD1 | TGTGCCAGCTCACCCCGGACAGGGGAAAGAAATTCACCCCTCCACTTT | CASSPRTGERNSPLHF
- | TRBJ2-5 | TRBV27 | - | TGTGCCAGCAGTGCCCTCCGGCCGACAGGTGCGGAGACCCAGTACTTC | CASSALRPTGAETQYF
- | TRBJ2-3 | TRBV11-2 | - | TGTGCCAGCAGCTTAGGGTTGCAGGGCACAGATACGCAGTATTTT | CASSLGLQGTDTQYF
- | TRBJ2-1 | TRBV15 | - | TGTGCCACCAGCAGAGACCCAGCTAGCGCCAATGAGCAGTTCTTC | CATSRDPASANEQFF
- | TRBJ1-2 | TRBV5-1 | - | TGCGCCAGCGGACCCACAGGAAACTATGGCTACACCTTC | CASGPTGNYGYTF
- | TRBJ1-1 | TRBV20-1 | - | TGCAGTGCTAGTTGGTTGAACACTGAAGCTTTCTTT | CSASWLNTEAFF
- | TRBJ1-1 | TRBV3-1/TRBV3-2 | - | TGTGCCAGCAGCCAAGGTCCCCGGAACACTGAAGCTTTCTTT | CASSQGPRNTEAFF
- | TRBJ1-3 | TRBV14 | - | TGTGCCAGCAGCCAACCGGGGGGATCTGGAAACACCATATATTTT | CASSQPGGSGNTIYF
- | TRBJ1-1 | TRBV9 | - | TGTGCCAGCAGCCCCATCCCGGACACTGAAGCTTTCTTT | CASSPIPDTEAFF
- | TRBJ1-4 | TRBV7-2 | - | TGTGCCAGCAGTATAGGTCCAACTAATGAAAAACTGTTTTTT | CASSIGPTNEKLFF
- | TRBJ2-1 | TRBV11-2 | TRBD2 | TGTGCCAGCAGCTTAGTAGCGGGCTTCGATGAGCAGTTCTTC | CASSLVAGFDEQFF
- | TRBJ1-5 | TRBV7-9 | TRBD1 | TGTGCCCACCCTGGGGACAGTTATAGCAATCAGCCCCAGCATTTT | CAHPGDSYSNQPQHF